This passage covers 32 T cell receptor beta chains from one sample sequenced in a study of blood T cells in healthy people across ages. Alongside a J-beta primer mix, a sample-barcoded 5' primer served in a second PCR lasting about 7 to 11 cycles. TCRdb re-called the 5' RACE reads with MiXCR, one entry per CDR3 protein. This sample has fewer than 2 million distinct CDR3 sequences; 39% occur once, and the top ten carry 20% to 25%. The sequencing sample was made of blood. These receptor sequences come from a human donor in good health.

This rearrangement joins TRBV3-1 to TRBJ2-5, with D maybe TRBD2 (6 bases). The V and J ends lost 5 bases and 5 bases respectively, with 27 bases between them. There are 18 residues in the CDR3. The V gene's germline CDR1 is LGHDT and CDR2 YNNKEL (reference sequence). Here the CDR3 DNA reads TGTGCCAGCAGCAATCGGTGGAGGGTAGCGGACCCCAGGGAGACCCAGTACTTC. This sequence encodes CASSNRWRVADPRETQYF.

This clonotype has a handful of counts. The CDR3 here is CASSLGQGTSYEQYF. The DNA for the CDR3 is TGTGCCAGCAGCTTAGGCCAGGGGACCTCCTACGAGCAGTACTTC. The chain uses TRBV7-2 and TRBJ2-7; a weak D match, TRBD1 (6 bases). This CDR3 region has 15 residues. V was trimmed by 1 base and J by 0 bases, leaving 10 bases between them. Germline values: CDR1 SGHTA, CDR2 FQGNSA.

This clonotype was detected a few times. The chain is built from TRBV5-5 and TRBJ1-1; TRBD1 might be the D (5 bases). This CDR3 contains 15 residues. Germline CDR1 is SGHKS and CDR2 is YYEKEE (reference sequence). The V and J ends lost 3 bases and 0 bases respectively, with 12 bases between them. Here the CDR3 reads CASSYLYRMNTEAFF. The CDR3, as DNA: TGTGCCAGCAGCTACCTCTACAGGATGAACACTGAAGCTTTCTTT.

The V gene is TRBV11-2, the J gene TRBJ2-3; D gene uncertain. Trimming took off 5 bases at V and 2 bases at J, with 14 bases between the two ends. Germline values: CDR1 SGHAT, CDR2 FQNNGV. The CDR3 extends over 15 amino acids. The CDR3 nucleotides are TGTGCCAGCAGCGTCGGCCCAGAACCCACAGATACGCAGTATTTT. It yields the protein CASSVGPEPTDTQYF.

In its sample, this clonotype was seen a few times. This sequence joins TRBV3-1 and TRBJ1-5; no firm D call. The germline gives CDR1 LGHDT, CDR2 YNNKEL (reference sequence). V lost 1 base and J 3 bases, leaving 4 bases between the germline ends. The CDR3 sequence is 13 residues long. CDR3 residues: CASSQALNQPQHF. The CDR3 nucleotides are TGTGCCAGCAGCCAAGCCCTCAATCAGCCCCAGCATTTT. Using reference TRBV3-1 and TRBJ1-5 for the parts outside the CDR3, the full variable domain is DTAVSQTPKYLVTQMGNDKSIKCEQNLGHDTMYWYKQDSKKFLKIMFSYNNKELIINETVPNRFSPKSPDKAHLNLHINSLELGDSAVYFCASSQALNQPQHFGDGTRLSIL.

In DNA, the CDR3 is TGTGCCACCGACATTAACGGGACTTTCGAGCAGTACTTC. Translating gives CATDINGTFEQYF. V and J are TRBV27 and TRBJ2-5; D is perhaps TRBD2 (6 bases). The end of the DNA fits TRBJ2-7 better, so the J call may be wrong. This CDR3 region has 13 residues. Germline CDR1 reads MNHEY; CDR2 reads SMNVEV (reference sequence).

This clonotype was seen a handful of times. The rearrangement links TRBV5-1 to TRBJ2-7; 8 bases fit TRBD1. From germline, CDR1 is SGHRS and CDR2 YFSETQ. The CDR3 contains 15 residues. The junction had 9 bases not matched to a gene; V was cut back by 7 bases and J by 0 bases. The DNA of the CDR3 is TGCGCCAGCGGAACCGTGACAGGGGACTCCTACGAGCAGTACTTC. Protein: CASGTVTGDSYEQYF.

The V gene is TRBV10-3, the J gene TRBJ1-2; maybe TRBD1 (6 bases). The V and J ends lost 4 bases and 7 bases respectively, with 13 bases between them. Germline V gene data show CDR1 as ENHRY and CDR2 as SYGVKD. This CDR3 region has 13 residues. The CDR3 loop is CAISGIQGSGYTF. For the CDR3, the DNA is TGTGCCATCAGTGGGATCCAGGGGTCTGGCTACACCTTC.

This clonotype was detected a few times. The V gene is TRBV7-9, the J gene TRBJ1-2; D is possibly TRBD1 (5 bases). CDR1 and CDR2 from the germline V gene are SEHNR and FQNEAQ (reference sequence). The CDR3 has 15 amino acids. With 5 bases removed from V and 4 bases from J, the gap between germline ends came to 17 bases. Here the CDR3 reads CASSPRSAGGYGYTF. DNA for the CDR3: TGTGCCAGCAGCCCCCGCTCGGCCGGGGGCTATGGCTACACCTTC.

This clonotype was detected only a few times. The gene calls are TRBV3-1 and TRBJ2-7; no firm D call. Germline-derived CDR1 and CDR2 are LGHDT and YNNKEL (reference sequence). This CDR3 is built from 13 residues. Trimming shortened V by 0 bases and J by 4 bases, and 7 bases separated the two germline ends. CDR3 in DNA: TGTGCCAGCAGCCAAGAGGGGAAGTACGAGCAGTACTTC. Its translation is CASSQEGKYEQYF.

V and J are TRBV7-9 and TRBJ1-5; D not resolved. The CDR3 has 14 residues. The germline V gene encodes CDR1 SEHNR and CDR2 FQNEAQ (reference sequence). Trimming left V 10 bases short and J 0 bases short, with 13 bases between. CDR3 sequence reads: CATSGGYSNQPQHF. The CDR3 region has the DNA TGTGCCACTTCAGGTGGCTATAGCAATCAGCCCCAGCATTTT.

Many counts were recorded for this clonotype. The chain employs TRBV12-3 or TRBV12-4 and TRBJ2-7, with no clear D. V was clipped by 2 bases and J by 3 bases, with 5 bases between them. The CDR3 runs 12 residues. The CDR3, as DNA: TGTGCCAGCAGTTTAAACAACTACGAGCAGTACTTC. Translation gives CASSLNNYEQYF.

The V gene is TRBV7-9, the J gene TRBJ2-4, with D possibly being TRBD1 (6 bases). V lost 11 bases to trimming and J lost 6 bases, with 17 bases between them. The germline V gene has CDR1 SEHNR and CDR2 FQNEAQ (reference sequence). The length of the CDR3 is 13 residues. CDR3 in amino acids: CASTPQQGNIQYF. The CDR3 nucleotides read TGTGCCTCCACTCCGCAACAGGGAAACATTCAGTACTTC.

This clonotype was picked up a small number of times. The chain joins TRBV24-1 to TRBJ1-4, with D possibly matching TRBD1 (6 bases). The germline V gene has CDR1 KGHDR and CDR2 SFDVKD. The V end lost 4 bases, the J end lost 7 bases, and 15 bases lay between the germline ends. CDR3 length: 15 amino acids. CDR3 region: CATSDRTDRGEKLFF. As DNA, the CDR3 is TGTGCCACCAGTGACCGGACAGACAGAGGTGAAAAACTGTTTTTT.

This clonotype appeared a few times. The chain combines TRBV4-1 with TRBJ2-1; D call uncertain. V was pared by 1 base and J by 3 bases, with 10 bases between. The CDR3 runs to 15 residues. The V gene's germline CDR1 is MGHRA and CDR2 YSYEKL. CDR3 sequence (DNA): TGCGCCAGCAGCCAAGGCGCTAACCTCTACAATGAGCAGTTCTTC. Residues: CASSQGANLYNEQFF.

The genes are TRBV7-9 and TRBJ1-4, with unresolved D. The germline gives CDR1 SEHNR, CDR2 FQNEAQ (reference sequence). V was pared by 1 base and J by 6 bases, with 3 bases between. CDR3 length: 12 residues. The CDR3 DNA is TGTGCCAGCAGCTTAGACCATGAAAAACTGTTTTTT. The encoded protein is CASSLDHEKLFF.

Written as DNA, the CDR3 is TGTGCCAGCAGCCGACCGGGACAGGGAATAGGGGATTCACCCCTCCACTTT. Protein sequence: CASSRPGQGIGDSPLHF. The J gene is TRBJ1-6, the V gene TRBV6-1, with TRBD1 matching 9 bases. This CDR3 is 17 amino acids long. Germline CDR1 MNHNS, CDR2 SASEGT. V shed 6 bases and J 8 bases; nucleotides not matched to a gene: 14.

In its sample, this clonotype was seen a few times. The rearrangement joins TRBV29-1 to TRBJ2-3, with 7 bases fitting TRBD2. The V gene's germline CDR1 is SQVTM and CDR2 ANQGSEA. This CDR3 comprises 12 residues. Trimming took 7 bases from V and 14 from J; bases not matched to a gene: 15. CDR3 DNA sequence: TGCAGCGACTATGACGGGCGGGGGAAGGTGTATTTT. Its translation is CSDYDGRGKVYF.

The V and J genes are TRBV7-9 and TRBJ2-4, with a weak D call TRBD2 (6 bases). In germline, CDR1 is SEHNR, CDR2 FQNEAQ (reference sequence). V was cut by 1 base and J by 9 bases, with 10 bases left in between. The CDR3 is 13 residues long. The CDR3 DNA reads as TGTGCCAGCAGCTTAGGCGGGAAACCCATTCAGTACTTC. The encoded protein is CASSLGGKPIQYF.

The genes are TRBV7-9 and TRBJ2-1; the match to TRBD2 covers 7 bases. Unmatched junction bases numbered 11, after V lost 5 bases and J lost 10 bases. This CDR3 has 14 amino acids. Looked up from germline, CDR1 is SEHNR and CDR2 is FQNEAQ (reference sequence). The CDR3 loop reads CASSPNPAGKEQFF. The CDR3 nucleotides are TGTGCCAGCAGCCCCAACCCAGCGGGGAAAGAGCAGTTCTTC. Based on the CDR3 plus reference TRBV7-9 and TRBJ2-1, the full variable domain is DTGVSQNPRHKITKRGQNVTFRCDPISEHNRLYWYRQTLGQGPEFLTYFQNEAQLEKSRLLSDRFSAERPKGSFSTLEIQRTEQGDSAMYLCASSPNPAGKEQFFGPGTRLTVL.

V and J are TRBV20-1 and TRBJ1-4; D not certain. The V gene lost 1 base and the J gene lost 0 bases, with 12 bases spanning the gap. The germline V gene has CDR1 DFQATT and CDR2 SNEGSKA (reference sequence). CDR3 length: 16 amino acids. DNA of the CDR3: TGCAGTGCTAGAGGGACCTATGATTCAACTAATGAAAAACTGTTTTTT. It specifies CSARGTYDSTNEKLFF.

This clonotype turned up a few times. One junction end does not reproduce the germline sequence, and a read error may be involved. The V gene is TRBV12-3 or TRBV12-4, the J gene TRBJ1-2; possibly TRBD1 for D (6 bases). The CDR3 has 14 amino acids. CDR3 region: CASSWHRANYGYTF. The CDR3 DNA reads as TGTGCCAGTAGTTGGCACAGGGCTAACTATGGCTACACCTTC.

This clonotype was seen more than once but under ten times. The chain has TRBV12-3 or TRBV12-4 and TRBJ2-5; the D call may be TRBD1 or TRBD2 (6 bases each). The V and J ends lost 5 bases and 1 base respectively, with 17 bases between them. This CDR3 has 16 amino acids. CDR3 in amino acids: CASSPISGAPQETQYF. The CDR3 bases are TGTGCCAGCAGTCCGATTTCGGGGGCCCCCCAAGAGACCCAGTACTTC.

The chain links TRBV27 to TRBJ1-6; D unclear. This CDR3 is 15 amino acids long. Germline V gene data show CDR1 as MNHEY and CDR2 as SMNVEV (reference sequence). Trimming left V 7 bases short and J 7 bases short, with 17 bases between. The chain's CDR3 is CASTPSPGLNSPLHF. The DNA of the CDR3 is TGTGCCAGCACGCCCTCGCCGGGGTTGAATTCACCCCTCCACTTT.

The table lists this clonotype with a count of one. The J gene is TRBJ1-6, the V gene TRBV7-2; tentative D call: TRBD1 (6 bases). Germline V CDR1 and CDR2: SGHTA, FQGNSA. There are 15 residues in the CDR3. Between the trimmed V and J ends, which lost 7 bases and 7 bases, there was a span of 17 bases. CDR3 in DNA: TGTGCCAGCAACCCACGGGACAACCTGAATTCACCCCTCCACTTT. Encoded protein: CASNPRDNLNSPLHF.

On this clonotype: An end of the junction differs from the germline gene, which may be a read error. The V and J genes are TRBV24-1 and TRBJ2-6, with D tentatively TRBD1 (6 bases). Germline V CDR1 and CDR2: KGHDR, SFDVKD. This CDR3 comprises 15 residues. CDR3 in amino acids: CAASDQGRGTNVLTF. CDR3 in DNA: TGTGCCGCCAGTGATCAGGGAAGGGGGACCAACGTCCTGACTTTC.

There are a few counts of this clonotype. V is TRBV12-3 or TRBV12-4 and J is TRBJ2-1, with 12 bases identical to TRBD2. There are 15 residues in the CDR3. Trimming took 2 bases from V and 8 from J; bases not matched to a gene: 4. CDR3 in amino acids: CASSLSSGGADEQFF. The CDR3 nucleotides are TGTGCCAGCAGTTTATCTAGCGGGGGGGCCGATGAGCAGTTCTTC.

The chain uses TRBV5-1 and TRBJ1-1; D may be TRBD1 (5 bases). Looked up from germline, CDR1 is SGHRS and CDR2 is YFSETQ. This CDR3 comprises 14 residues. Trimming removed 4 bases from V and 3 bases from J, with 13 bases in between. In nucleotides, the CDR3 is TGCGCCAGCAGCCCGGGGGGAACCCACACTGAAGCTTTCTTT. Translation gives CASSPGGTHTEAFF.

As DNA, the CDR3 is TGTGCCAGCAGCGTAAACGGGGGGATTAGGGAGACCCAGTACTTC. Its protein is CASSVNGGIRETQYF. The V gene is TRBV9, the J gene TRBJ2-5, with TRBD2 matching 7 bases. Trimming at V came to 1 base and at J to 5 bases, leaving 8 bases not matched to a gene. The germline V gene encodes CDR1 SGDLS and CDR2 YYNGEE. CDR3 length: 15 amino acids.

Many counts were recorded for this clonotype. The rearrangement uses TRBV4-1 and TRBJ2-1, with 14 bases matching TRBD2. The CDR3 spans 15 residues. The V segment lost 4 bases and the J segment 10 bases; nucleotides outside the gene matches: 6. Germline CDR1 and CDR2: MGHRA and YSYEKL. CDR3 region: CASSPGTSGGEEQFF. The CDR3 DNA reads as TGCGCCAGCAGCCCCGGGACTAGCGGGGGCGAGGAGCAGTTCTTC.

This clonotype was observed a few times. The V gene is TRBV10-3, the J gene TRBJ2-1; D unclear. This CDR3 comprises 13 residues. Trimming removed 4 bases at V and 2 bases at J, with 6 bases between. The germline gives CDR1 ENHRY, CDR2 SYGVKD. In DNA form, the CDR3 reads TGTGCCATCAGTGTACAGCCCTACAATGAGCAGTTCTTC. It is translated as CAISVQPYNEQFF.

V and J are TRBV5-1 and TRBJ2-1, with 8 positions matching TRBD2. CDR1 and CDR2 (germline): SGHRS, YFSETQ. This CDR3 is built from 13 residues. The V and J ends lost 5 bases and 4 bases, in that order; junction bases with no gene match: 2. This CDR3 is CASRPSGYNEQFF. CDR3 DNA: TGCGCCAGCAGGCCTAGCGGGTACAATGAGCAGTTCTTC.